The next 28 T cell receptor beta chains were all read from a single sample in a study of identical twins (TCRdb year 2016). The receptor library was made with 5' RACE. TCRdb shows the sequencer as Illumina HiSeq 2000. Using fastp trimming at Q25 and MiXCR clonotype assembly, TCRdb reanalyzed the public sequencing data and kept in-frame beta chains. Merged by CDR3 protein, the rows form single entries marked with the most common genes and DNA. This sample has 570,000 or so distinct CDR3 sequences in its table, and around 9.6% of those were observed once. The top ten clonotypes cover around 3% of the sample. The same sample was also used in a study of yellow fever vaccine responses in identical twins.

Material for sequencing was PBMCs. These receptors were taken from a woman between 18 and 29 years old in good health.

The chain has TRBV30 and TRBJ2-4; D is undetermined. The germline CDR1 and CDR2 sequences are GTSNPN and SVGIG (reference sequence). V lost 0 bases to trimming and J lost 0 bases, with 6 bases between them. The CDR3 is made up of 14 amino acids. For the CDR3, the DNA is TGTGCCTGGAGTGTAAGTGTAGCCAAAAACATTCAGTACTTC. Translating gives CAWSVSVAKNIQYF.

This rearrangement joins TRBV7-9 to TRBJ2-3, with a possible D match to TRBD1 (7 bases). Germline CDR1 reads SEHNR; CDR2 reads FQNEAQ (reference sequence). V lost 5 bases to trimming and J lost 0 bases, with 18 bases between them. There are 17 residues in the CDR3. The CDR3 sequence: CASSHHAGQSSTDTQYF. CDR3 DNA: TGTGCCAGCAGCCACCACGCGGGACAGAGTAGCACAGATACGCAGTATTTT.

In this sample, this clonotype turned up a few times. The chain recombines TRBV5-1 with TRBJ2-5, with a weak D call TRBD2 (5 bases). Per the germline V gene, CDR1 is SGHRS and CDR2 is YFSETQ. Trimming stripped 5 bases from V and 4 bases from J, with 21 bases between. This CDR3 is built from 16 residues. CDR3 amino acids: CASRSLVGVEGETQYF. CDR3 coding DNA: TGCGCCAGCAGATCTCTTGTCGGGGTTGAAGGAGAGACCCAGTACTTC.

This clonotype has only a few counts. This chain links TRBV18 with TRBJ2-7; the D gene is possibly TRBD2 (5 bases). This CDR3 contains 15 residues. Germline CDR1 KGHSH, CDR2 LQKENI. Trimming cost V 2 bases and J 2 bases, with 13 bases left between them. CDR3 coding DNA: TGTGCCAGCTCACCAAGTACGGGAAATACCTACGAGCAGTACTTC. Protein product: CASSPSTGNTYEQYF.

At least ten counts were recorded for this clonotype. The chain is built from TRBV20-1 and TRBJ2-1, with D unclear. V was shortened by 3 bases and J by 3 bases, with 12 bases between the two germline ends. This CDR3 has 14 amino acids. Germline CDR1 DFQATT, CDR2 SNEGSKA (reference sequence). Here the CDR3 reads CSASSRTVYNEQFF. The CDR3 DNA is TGCAGTGCTAGTTCCCGCACCGTCTACAATGAGCAGTTCTTC.

The table lists this clonotype with a few counts. The V and J genes are TRBV5-4 and TRBJ2-7, with 7 bases identical to TRBD1. V lost 3 bases to trimming and J lost 2 bases; unmatched junction nucleotides: 8. Germline loops: CDR1 SGHNT, CDR2 YYREEE (reference sequence). The CDR3 is 15 amino acids. The CDR3 loop is CASSSPRTGAYEQYF. CDR3 sequence (DNA): TGTGCCAGCAGCTCCCCCCGGACAGGAGCCTACGAGCAGTACTTC.

In this sample, this clonotype turned up many times. The genes are TRBV27 and TRBJ1-1; possibly TRBD1 for D (5 bases). V was trimmed by 5 bases and J by 7 bases, leaving 20 bases between them. The germline V gene has CDR1 MNHEY and CDR2 SMNVEV (reference sequence). The CDR3 has 15 residues. CDR3 in amino acids: CASSPKVDREDEAFF. The CDR3 DNA reads TGTGCCAGCAGTCCTAAGGTAGACAGAGAGGATGAAGCTTTCTTT.

There are a few counts of this clonotype. V usage is TRBV6-4 and J usage is TRBJ1-5; D gene uncertain. CDR1 MRHNA and CDR2 SNTAGT come from the germline V gene. V lost 3 bases to trimming and J lost 0 bases, with 3 bases between them. CDR3 length equals 13 residues. The CDR3 DNA follows: TGTGCCAGCAGTGAGGGTAGCAATCAGCCCCAGCATTTT. Protein sequence: CASSEGSNQPQHF.

This clonotype was seen many times. The chain links TRBV20-1 to TRBJ1-4; 8 bases line up with TRBD1. Germline-derived CDR1 and CDR2 are DFQATT and SNEGSKA (reference sequence). Trimming took 0 bases from V and 5 from J; bases not matched to a gene: 5. The CDR3 contains 15 residues. CDR3 sequence (DNA): TGCAGTGCTAGAGATCCCAGGGGGCAAAATGAAAAACTGTTTTTT. It is translated as CSARDPRGQNEKLFF.

Only a few counts were recorded for this clonotype. The chain uses TRBV6-5 and TRBJ2-1, with D tentatively TRBD2 (5 bases). This CDR3 is 15 amino acids long. The germline V and J ends were trimmed by 2 bases and 4 bases, with 12 bases remaining between them. Germline V gene data show CDR1 as MNHEY and CDR2 as SVGAGI. This CDR3 reads CASSYAGSNYNEQFF. The CDR3 region has the DNA TGTGCCAGCAGTTACGCGGGCAGTAATTACAATGAGCAGTTCTTC.

This clonotype occurred a few times. The rearrangement joins TRBV5-5 to TRBJ2-7; D not certain. V dropped 6 bases and J dropped 3 bases, with 19 bases sitting between them. CDR3 length: 15 amino acids. CDR1 and CDR2 from the germline V gene are SGHKS and YYEKEE (reference sequence). The CDR3 is CASTTSFSQIYEQYF. The CDR3 nucleotides are TGTGCCAGCACCACCTCCTTTTCGCAGATCTACGAGCAGTACTTC.

The CDR3 nucleotides are TGCGCCAGCAGCCAAGGTGACAGGGGCTACGAGCAGTACTTC. Translating it yields CASSQGDRGYEQYF. This chain links TRBV4-3 with TRBJ2-7; 8 nucleotides agree with TRBD1. Trimming removed 1 base from V and 3 bases from J; junction bases left unmatched: 2. Per the germline V gene, CDR1 is LGHNA and CDR2 is YSLEER. CDR3 length: 14 residues.

The chain is built from TRBV11-2 and TRBJ2-3; D could derive from TRBD1 or TRBD2 (5 bases each). The germline V gene has CDR1 SGHAT and CDR2 FQNNGV. With 4 bases removed from V and 6 bases from J, the gap between germline ends came to 17 bases. This CDR3 has 15 residues. The CDR3 is CASSSYRDPSDTQYF. The CDR3 DNA is TGTGCCAGCAGCTCGTACCGGGACCCCTCGGATACGCAGTATTTT.

The chain employs TRBV19 and TRBJ2-1; 8 bases line up with TRBD2. CDR1 and CDR2 (germline): LNHDA, SQIVND (reference sequence). The J segment lost 4 bases and the V segment lost 6 bases, leaving 8 bases of the junction unmatched. The CDR3 contains 15 residues. The CDR3 DNA reads as TGTGCCAGTAGGCTAATGGGCGGGGGGTACAATGAGCAGTTCTTC. Translation gives CASRLMGGGYNEQFF.

This clonotype showed up many times. The rearrangement links TRBV4-3 to TRBJ2-7, with TRBD1 as a possible D gene (6 bases). CDR3 size: 15 residues. Germline-derived CDR1 and CDR2 are LGHNA and YSLEER. V lost 4 bases and J 1 base, leaving 14 bases between the germline ends. The CDR3 is CASSPSQGVSYEQYF. The CDR3, as DNA: TGCGCCAGCAGCCCTTCACAGGGAGTGTCCTACGAGCAGTACTTC.

This chain uses TRBV20-1 with TRBJ2-2; D gene unclear. The CDR3 extends over 11 amino acids. The germline V gene has CDR1 DFQATT and CDR2 SNEGSKA (reference sequence). V gave up 7 bases and J gave up 6 bases, with 9 bases separating them. CDR3 DNA: TGCAGTGTTGGACGATCCGGGGAGCTGTTTTTT. This translates into CSVGRSGELFF.

This clonotype was picked up many times. CDR3 in DNA: TGTGCCAGCAGGCCTCTAGGGGGCACAGATACGCAGTATTTT. This gives the protein CASRPLGGTDTQYF. V usage is TRBV7-9 and J usage is TRBJ2-3; D might be TRBD1 (5 bases). The length of the CDR3 is 14 residues. Trimming took off 6 bases at V and 1 base at J, with 11 bases between the two ends. Germline CDR1 and CDR2: SEHNR and FQNEAQ (reference sequence).

In its sample, this clonotype was seen many times. J is TRBJ2-7 and V is TRBV11-2; TRBD2 agrees at 7 bases. The V gene end was trimmed by 2 bases and the J gene end by 3 bases; junction bases not matched to a gene: 4. The CDR3 spans 14 residues. Germline V lookup: CDR1 SGHAT, CDR2 FQNNGV. CDR3 in DNA: TGTGCCAGCAGCTTATGGGGGGGGGACTACGAGCAGTACTTC. Residues: CASSLWGGDYEQYF.

In its sample, this clonotype was seen a few times. This sequence joins TRBV20-1 and TRBJ2-4, with 7 bases aligning to TRBD2. V trimming: 3 bases; J trimming: 14 bases; junction bases outside the gene matches: 16. Germline CDR1 is DFQATT and CDR2 is SNEGSKA (reference sequence). This CDR3 is built from 14 residues. The CDR3 is CSASLPGREVGEYF. Written as DNA, the CDR3 is TGCAGTGCTAGTTTGCCGGGGAGGGAAGTAGGCGAGTACTTC.

This clonotype was seen repeatedly, ten times or more. The CDR3 coding sequence is TGCAGTGCTAGGGGGACAGAGCCCTACGAGCAGTACTTC. Protein sequence: CSARGTEPYEQYF. The V call is TRBV20-1, the J call TRBJ2-7; the match to TRBD1 covers 7 bases. The CDR3 spans 13 residues. The trim removed 3 bases at V and 2 bases at J, leaving 4 bases unmatched. The V gene's germline CDR1 is DFQATT and CDR2 SNEGSKA (reference sequence).

The chain employs TRBV10-2 and TRBJ2-7, with TRBD1 identical over 7 bases. Germline V lookup: CDR1 WSHSY, CDR2 SAAADI. V was pared by 4 bases and J by 3 bases, with 3 bases of the junction left unmatched. CDR3 length: 13 amino acids. The CDR3, as DNA: TGCGCCAGCAGTGTCAGGGACAGCTACGAGCAGTACTTC. Translation gives CASSVRDSYEQYF.

This clonotype was seen ten or more times. CDR3 DNA sequence: TGTGCCAGCTCGGACAGAGTAAATCAGCCCCAGCATTTT. It is translated as CASSDRVNQPQHF. The chain joins TRBV25-1 to TRBJ1-5; D may be TRBD1 (6 bases). The CDR3 runs to 13 residues. Germline CDR1 is MGHDK and CDR2 is SYGVNS. Deletions cut 8 bases from V and 4 bases from J, with 12 bases between.

This clonotype has a count of ten or more. The V and J genes are TRBV12-3 or TRBV12-4 and TRBJ2-7; the D gene is possibly TRBD2 (6 bases). The V gene lost 6 bases and the J gene lost 3 bases, with 15 bases spanning the gap. This CDR3 is built from 14 residues. CDR3 DNA sequence: TGTGCCAGCAGGCCGGCGGGGTGGCTCTACGAGCAGTACTTC. This encodes CASRPAGWLYEQYF.

V gene TRBV7-3 combines with J gene TRBJ2-1; a weak D match, TRBD1 (5 bases). This CDR3 contains 17 residues. Germline V gene data show CDR1 as SGHTA and CDR2 as FQGTGA. V lost 1 base and J 0 bases, leaving 13 bases between the germline ends. The CDR3 loop is CASSLKGPASSYNEQFF. The CDR3 bases are TGTGCCAGCAGCTTAAAGGGGCCCGCGAGCTCCTACAATGAGCAGTTCTTC. The whole variable domain, filled in from reference TRBV7-3 and TRBJ2-1, reads GAGVSQTPSNKVTEKGKYVELRCDPISGHTALYWYRQSLGQGPEFLIYFQGTGAADDSGLPNDRFFAVRPEGSVSTLKIQRTERGDSAVYLCASSLKGPASSYNEQFFGPGTRLTVL.

The genes are TRBV9 and TRBJ2-2; D is perhaps TRBD1 (5 bases). The CDR3 spans 15 residues. V lost 4 bases, J lost 6 bases, and 16 bases lay in between. Germline V gene lookup returns CDR1 SGDLS and CDR2 YYNGEE. DNA of the CDR3: TGTGCCAGCAGCCAACAGGCCAGGTTCGCCGGGGAGCTGTTTTTT. This gives the protein CASSQQARFAGELFF.

The CDR3 nucleotides read TGTGCCAGCAGCAAGAGACTAGCGGGGCCTACCACAGATACGCAGTATTTT. Its translation: CASSKRLAGPTTDTQYF. The chain has TRBV12-3 or TRBV12-4 and TRBJ2-3; 11 positions match TRBD2. The trim removed 6 bases at V and 2 bases at J, leaving 10 bases unmatched. The length of the CDR3 is 17 residues.

This clonotype was found a few times. The chain links TRBV6-5 to TRBJ2-3, with 14 bases lining up with TRBD2. The CDR3 is 17 residues long. The germline CDR1 and CDR2 sequences are MNHEY and SVGAGI. V was pared by 2 bases and J by 1 base, with 2 bases of the junction left unmatched. DNA of the CDR3: TGTGCCAGCAGTTACCGGGGACTAGCGGGAGGCACAGATACGCAGTATTTT. Amino acid sequence: CASSYRGLAGGTDTQYF.

This clonotype was seen at least ten times. The chain uses TRBV20-1 and TRBJ2-1; maybe TRBD2 (5 bases). This CDR3 has 11 amino acids. V was cut by 6 bases and J by 2 bases, with 5 bases left in between. Germline CDR1 is DFQATT and CDR2 is SNEGSKA (reference sequence). The CDR3 sequence is CSAGTYNEQFF. The CDR3 nucleotides read TGCAGTGCCGGGACCTACAATGAGCAGTTCTTC.